These T cell receptor beta chains were read from a single sample in a study of Ad26.COV2.S vaccination and SARS-CoV-2 variants. Clones were read by immunoSEQ multiplex PCR, and TCRdb kept only the in-frame ones, dropping some. This sample has over 130,000 clones, with 70% to 90% found just once. Sequences were derived from peripheral blood, sampled after recovery from COVID-19. These receptors were obtained from a human donor who had recovered from COVID-19. Each CDR3 is given with its conserved first and last residue. D genes are given only for firm matches. Where a row states a size, it is once, few, many or the class of an expanded clone; other rows omit it.

j_call,clone_size,v_call,d_call,cdr3_aa,cdr3_nt
TRBJ2-7,NA,TRBV11-2,NA,CASSLGSLPEQYF,TGTGCCAGCAGCTTGGGCAGCCTCCCCGAGCAGTACTTC
TRBJ2-1,NA,TRBV11-3,NA,CASSQDGPLNEQFF,TGTGCCAGCAGCCAGGATGGACCCCTCAATGAGCAGTTCTTC
TRBJ1-2,NA,TRBV6-5,NA,CASSYIGTNINYGYTF,TGTGCCAGCAGTTACATAGGGACAAACATTAACTATGGCTACACCTTC
TRBJ1-1,NA,TRBV4-1,NA,CASSQYGGNTEAFF,TGCGCCAGCAGCCAGTATGGCGGGAACACTGAAGCTTTCTTT
TRBJ1-1,NA,TRBV7-9,TRBD1,CASSSTGVFGEAFF,TGTGCCAGCAGCTCGACAGGGGTTTTCGGTGAAGCTTTCTTT
TRBJ1-2,NA,TRBV11-2,NA,CASSFGGSLNYGYTF,TGTGCCAGCAGCTTTGGGGGGTCCCTAAACTATGGCTACACCTTC
TRBJ2-2,NA,TRBV27,NA,CASSLQGYSGELFF,TGTGCCAGCAGTTTGCAGGGGTATTCCGGGGAGCTGTTTTTT
TRBJ2-7,NA,TRBV18,NA,CASSPPGGGIGYEQYF,TGTGCCAGCTCACCACCGGGAGGAGGGATAGGCTACGAGCAGTACTTC
TRBJ1-2,NA,TRBV5-4,TRBD1,CASSLTGQAANYGYTF,TGTGCCAGCAGCTTGACCGGACAGGCCGCTAACTATGGCTACACCTTC
TRBJ1-3,NA,TRBV28,NA,CASTPIREATSGNTIYF,TGTGCCAGCACCCCAATCCGCGAGGCAACCTCTGGAAACACCATATATTTT
TRBJ1-2,NA,TRBV30,TRBD1,CASRTGVVYGYTF,TGTGCCTCGCGGACAGGGGTAGTATATGGCTACACCTTC
TRBJ2-1,few,TRBV7-9,NA,CASSFGGTVTFNEQFF,TGTGCCAGCAGCTTCGGTGGGACGGTGACGTTCAATGAGCAGTTCTTC
TRBJ2-4,NA,TRBV4-3,NA,CASSQDGGSKNIQYF,TGCGCCAGCAGCCAAGATGGGGGGAGCAAAAACATTCAGTACTTC
TRBJ2-3,once,TRBV7-2,NA,CASSPSGGSTDTQYF,TGTGCCAGCAGTCCCTCCGGGGGAAGCACAGATACGCAGTATTTT
TRBJ2-2,NA,TRBV6-5,TRBD1,CASSYDRGQTGELFF,TGTGCCAGCAGTTACGACAGGGGTCAGACCGGGGAGCTGTTTTTT
TRBJ2-7,NA,TRBV6-5,TRBD1,CASRKTGGPEQYF,TGTGCCAGCAGGAAGACAGGGGGGCCCGAGCAGTACTTC
TRBJ2-7,NA,TRBV7-9,NA,CASSPQEGFEQYF,TGTGCCAGCAGCCCACAGGAGGGGTTCGAGCAGTACTTC
TRBJ1-1,NA,TRBV5-1,NA,CASGTGVARMNEAFF,TGCGCCAGCGGGACCGGTGTCGCACGTATGAATGAAGCTTTCTTT
TRBJ2-5,NA,TRBV3-1/TRBV3-2,NA,CASSQRPASRETQYF,TGTGCCAGCAGCCAACGGCCCGCGTCGCGAGAGACCCAGTACTTC
TRBJ1-1,NA,TRBV19,NA,CASSIGGGHRVEAFF,TGTGCCAGTAGTATCGGTGGGGGGCACCGAGTTGAAGCTTTCTTT
TRBJ2-1,NA,TRBV5-5,NA,CASSLLGYDEQFF,TGTGCCAGCAGCTTGTTAGGGTACGATGAGCAGTTCTTC
TRBJ1-1,NA,TRBV19,NA,CASELDRNTEAFF,TGTGCCAGCGAATTGGACAGAAACACTGAAGCTTTCTTT
TRBJ2-5,NA,TRBV11-2,TRBD2,CASSSPRGAGWETQYF,TGTGCCAGCAGCTCCCCTAGGGGAGCGGGGTGGGAGACCCAGTACTTC
TRBJ2-7,NA,TRBV27,NA,CASSKEFSPAVSYEQYF,TGTGCCAGCAGCAAAGAGTTCAGTCCGGCTGTATCCTACGAGCAGTACTTC
TRBJ1-5,NA,TRBV15,NA,CATSRDSLGGNQPQHF,TGTGCCACCAGCAGAGATTCGTTAGGGGGGAATCAGCCCCAGCATTTT
TRBJ2-3,NA,TRBV7-2,NA,CASSLDRSEYF,TGTGCCAGCAGCTTAGACAGGTCCGAGTATTTT
TRBJ2-7,NA,TRBV10-2,TRBD1,CASGDRGVYEQYF,TGCGCCAGCGGAGACAGGGGGGTCTACGAGCAGTACTTC
TRBJ1-2,once,TRBV28,NA,CASSPPTERSDGYTF,TGTGCCAGCAGTCCCCCGACAGAGAGATCCGATGGCTACACCTTC
TRBJ2-7,few,TRBV7-9,NA,CASSFQYSSEQYF,TGTGCCAGCAGCTTCCAGTACTCAAGCGAGCAGTACTTC
TRBJ2-2,NA,TRBV5-6,TRBD1,CASSTTGGSTGELFF,TGTGCCAGCAGCACGACAGGGGGCAGCACCGGGGAGCTGTTTTTT
TRBJ2-2,NA,TRBV2,TRBD2,CASSSGTSLTGELFF,TGTGCCAGCAGCTCCGGGACTAGTCTCACCGGGGAGCTGTTTTTT
TRBJ2-5,NA,TRBV4-1,TRBD2,CASSQDPPGLAGGRETQYF,TGCGCCAGCAGCCAAGATCCTCCGGGACTAGCGGGGGGGAGGGAGACCCAGTACTTC
TRBJ2-7,NA,TRBV27,TRBD2,CASRLAGSYEQYF,TGTGCCAGCAGACTAGCGGGGTCCTACGAGCAGTACTTC
TRBJ1-6,NA,TRBV6-5,NA,CASSMGGGRSPLHF,TGTGCCAGCAGTATGGGGGGGGGTCGGTCACCCCTCCACTTT
TRBJ2-2,NA,TRBV7-9,NA,CASSLVTRGELFF,TGTGCCAGCAGCTTAGTTACCCGAGGGGAGCTGTTTTTT
TRBJ1-5,NA,TRBV10-3,NA,CAISEVGGSNQPQHF,TGTGCCATCAGTGAGGTCGGTGGGAGCAATCAGCCCCAGCATTTT
TRBJ2-7,NA,TRBV10-1,NA,CASSGSLSDEQYF,TGCGCCAGCAGTGGCTCGCTTTCCGACGAGCAGTACTTC
TRBJ2-7,NA,TRBV12-3/TRBV12-4,NA,CASSPSSYEQYF,TGTGCCAGCAGCCCTAGCTCCTACGAGCAGTACTTC
TRBJ1-1,NA,TRBV5-4,NA,CASSLTGDTEAFF,TGTGCCAGCAGCTTGACAGGCGACACTGAAGCTTTCTTT
TRBJ1-5,once,TRBV6-1,NA,CASSEADRQPQHF,TGTGCCAGCAGTGAAGCGGACCGGCAGCCCCAGCATTTT
TRBJ2-1,NA,TRBV6-6,TRBD1,CASRPGQGLGEQFF,TGTGCCAGCAGACCGGGACAGGGCCTTGGTGAGCAGTTCTTC
TRBJ2-7,NA,TRBV18,NA,CASSPSLDVYEQYF,TGTGCCAGCTCACCAAGTCTGGACGTCTACGAGCAGTACTTC
TRBJ2-3,NA,TRBV5-6,NA,CASSLEGNSTDTQYF,TGTGCCAGCAGCTTGGAGGGGAATAGCACAGATACGCAGTATTTT
TRBJ1-5,NA,TRBV24-1,NA,CAASRGAGQPQHF,TGTGCCGCATCGCGGGGGGCAGGTCAGCCCCAGCATTTT
TRBJ1-1,NA,TRBV5-1,NA,CASSFFPFLESETEAFF,TGCGCCAGCAGCTTTTTCCCCTTCTTGGAATCGGAGACTGAAGCTTTCTTT
TRBJ2-1,NA,TRBV5-1,NA,CASSLGPGMAGDEQFF,TGCGCCAGCAGCTTGGGTCCTGGGATGGCAGGTGATGAGCAGTTCTTC